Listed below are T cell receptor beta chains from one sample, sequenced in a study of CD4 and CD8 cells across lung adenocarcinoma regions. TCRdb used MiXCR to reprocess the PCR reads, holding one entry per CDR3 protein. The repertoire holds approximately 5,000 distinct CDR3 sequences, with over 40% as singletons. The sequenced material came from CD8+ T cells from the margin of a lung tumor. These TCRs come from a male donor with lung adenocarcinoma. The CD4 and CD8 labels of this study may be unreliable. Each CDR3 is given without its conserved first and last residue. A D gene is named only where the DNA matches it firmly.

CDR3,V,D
ASSESPLTDRDTIY,TRBV6-1,.
PSRTGGGYT,TRBV6-1,TRBD1
ASSLPRGAKNTQY,TRBV7-6,.
ASTSSLAGDNEQY,TRBV6-5,TRBD2
ASLKQGAEPPDTQY,TRBV28,TRBD1
ASSEAWASNSPLH,TRBV6-1,.
AGLGGWDTDTQY,TRBV12-3/TRBV12-4,.
ASSPSGVALQETQY,TRBV4-1,.
ASRDGYNEQF,TRBV6-1,.
ASSEQDTGELF,TRBV6-1,.
ASSYSEAAGELF,TRBV6-5,.
ASSDGPYEQY,TRBV6-1,.
ASSMTSGRNEQF,TRBV6-1,TRBD2
ASSSGSGRESSYNEQF,TRBV6-5,TRBD2
AISTGGRNEQF,TRBV10-3,TRBD1
ASRETSWGSYEQY,TRBV27,.
ASSLGGGNNIQY,TRBV7-2,TRBD2
ASSDVGGGNTIY,TRBV6-1,.
ASTQRQEAF,TRBV11-1,.
ASSLSRVQNNEQY,TRBV7-3,.
ASSDGTIFTYNEQF,TRBV25-1,.
ASMVKEHQPQH,TRBV6-1,.
AISGGGGGTYEQF,TRBV10-3,TRBD2
ASNNAGLAEKIQY,TRBV12-3/TRBV12-4,TRBD2
ASSFGQINEQF,TRBV27,.
ASSHRAGTQTPYEQY,TRBV4-1,.
ASSVGEGAIYEQY,TRBV9,TRBD1
ASSLGGELGTEAF,TRBV11-3,.
ASSPHLGELF,TRBV11-3,.
ASSQGVSQF,TRBV4-1,.
ASSQLGTSSDQPQH,TRBV4-1,.
AGTGGPDQDTQY,TRBV10-3,.
ASRGGTSEQF,TRBV6-1,TRBD2
ASSLGGGLETQY,TRBV7-7,.
ASSSSDRGTEAF,TRBV6-5,.
ASSFDRRQETQY,TRBV27,.